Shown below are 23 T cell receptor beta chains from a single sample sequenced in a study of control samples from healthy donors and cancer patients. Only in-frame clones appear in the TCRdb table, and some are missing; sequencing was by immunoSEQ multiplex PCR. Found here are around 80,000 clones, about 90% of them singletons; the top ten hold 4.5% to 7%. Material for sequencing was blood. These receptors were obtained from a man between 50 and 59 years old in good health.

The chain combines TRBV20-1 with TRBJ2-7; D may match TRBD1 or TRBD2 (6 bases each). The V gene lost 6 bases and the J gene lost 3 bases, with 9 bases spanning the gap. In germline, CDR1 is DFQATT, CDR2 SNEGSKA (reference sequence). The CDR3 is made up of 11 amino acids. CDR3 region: CSAEGGYEQYF. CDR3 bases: TGCAGTGCCGAGGGGGGCTACGAGCAGTACTTC.

CDR3 in amino acids: CASSSPGGGRRYGYTF. CDR3 DNA: TGTGCCAGTAGTAGCCCCGGAGGAGGCAGGCGTTATGGCTACACCTTC. The chain combines TRBV19 with TRBJ1-2; D is unresolved. This CDR3 comprises 16 residues. Deletions cut 4 bases from V and 5 bases from J, with 20 bases between. Germline V gene data show CDR1 as LNHDA and CDR2 as SQIVND (reference sequence).

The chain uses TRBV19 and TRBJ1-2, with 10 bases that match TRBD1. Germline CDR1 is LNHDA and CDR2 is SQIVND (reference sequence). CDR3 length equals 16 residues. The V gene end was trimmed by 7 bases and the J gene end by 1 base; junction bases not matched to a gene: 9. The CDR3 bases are TGTGCCAGTAACGGTCCCGGGACAGGGGTTAACTATGGCTACACCTTC. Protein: CASNGPGTGVNYGYTF.

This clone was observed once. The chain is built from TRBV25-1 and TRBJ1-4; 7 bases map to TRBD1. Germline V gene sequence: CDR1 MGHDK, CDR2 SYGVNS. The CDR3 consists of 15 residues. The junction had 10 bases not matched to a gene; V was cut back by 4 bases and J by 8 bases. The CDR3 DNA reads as TGTGCCAGCAGTGGGCCAGACAGGGTTCGGGAAAAACTGTTTTTT. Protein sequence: CASSGPDRVREKLFF.

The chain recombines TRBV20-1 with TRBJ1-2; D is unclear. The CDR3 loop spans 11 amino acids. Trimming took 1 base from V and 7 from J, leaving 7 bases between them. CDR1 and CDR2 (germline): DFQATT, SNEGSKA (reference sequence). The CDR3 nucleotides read TGCAGTGCTAGAGCCTGGGGTGGCTACACCTTC. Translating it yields CSARAWGGYTF.

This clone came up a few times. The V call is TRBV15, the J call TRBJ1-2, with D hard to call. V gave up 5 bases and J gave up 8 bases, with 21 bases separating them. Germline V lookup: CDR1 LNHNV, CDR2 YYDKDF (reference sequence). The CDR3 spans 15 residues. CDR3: CATSPEVLSGRGYTF. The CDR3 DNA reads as TGTGCCACCAGCCCAGAGGTCCTTTCCGGCCGGGGCTACACCTTC.

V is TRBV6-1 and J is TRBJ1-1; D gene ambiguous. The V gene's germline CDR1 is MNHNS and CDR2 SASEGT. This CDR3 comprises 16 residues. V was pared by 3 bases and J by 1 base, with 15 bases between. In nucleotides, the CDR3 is TGTGCCAGCAGTGATCTTCGAGGGCTCAGGAACACTGAAGCTTTCTTT. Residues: CASSDLRGLRNTEAFF.

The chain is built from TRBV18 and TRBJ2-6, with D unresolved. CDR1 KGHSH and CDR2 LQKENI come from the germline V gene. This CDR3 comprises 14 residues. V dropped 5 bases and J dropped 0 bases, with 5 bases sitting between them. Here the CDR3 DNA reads TGTGCCAGCTCATCAAACTCTGGGGCCAACGTCCTGACTTTC. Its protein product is CASSSNSGANVLTF.

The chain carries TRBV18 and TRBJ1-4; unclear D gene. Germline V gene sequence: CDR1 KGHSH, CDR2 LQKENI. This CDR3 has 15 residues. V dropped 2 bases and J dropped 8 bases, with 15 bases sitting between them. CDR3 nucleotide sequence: TGTGCCAGCTCACCAACGTATTCGGACGGCGAAAAACTGTTTTTT. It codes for CASSPTYSDGEKLFF.

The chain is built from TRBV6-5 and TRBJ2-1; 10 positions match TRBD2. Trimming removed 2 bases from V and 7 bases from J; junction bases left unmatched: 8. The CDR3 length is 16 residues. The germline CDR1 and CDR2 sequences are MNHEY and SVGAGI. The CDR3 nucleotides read TGTGCCAGCAGTTACCCGAAGCGGGGGGGCACGAATGAGCAGTTCTTC. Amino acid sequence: CASSYPKRGGTNEQFF.

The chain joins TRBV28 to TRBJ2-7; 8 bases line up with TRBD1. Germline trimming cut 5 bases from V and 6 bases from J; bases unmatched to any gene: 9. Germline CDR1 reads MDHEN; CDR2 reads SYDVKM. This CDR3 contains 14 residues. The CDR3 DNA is TGTGCCAGCAGTCCCCCCCGGACAGGGACCGAGCAGTACTTC. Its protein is CASSPPRTGTEQYF.

The chain's CDR3 is CAWSPPGLINSPLHF. The DNA of the CDR3 is TGTGCCTGGAGCCCACCTGGACTCATTAATTCACCCCTCCACTTT. This chain links TRBV30 with TRBJ1-6, with D unclear. V was shortened by 3 bases and J by 6 bases, with 15 bases between the two germline ends. The germline V gene has CDR1 GTSNPN and CDR2 SVGIG (reference sequence). The CDR3 totals 15 residues.

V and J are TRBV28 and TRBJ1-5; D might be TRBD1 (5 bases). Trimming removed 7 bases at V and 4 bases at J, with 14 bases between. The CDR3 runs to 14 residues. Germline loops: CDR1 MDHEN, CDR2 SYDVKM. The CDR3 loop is CASIRTPGNQPQHF. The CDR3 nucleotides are TGTGCCAGCATAAGGACACCGGGGAATCAGCCCCAGCATTTT.

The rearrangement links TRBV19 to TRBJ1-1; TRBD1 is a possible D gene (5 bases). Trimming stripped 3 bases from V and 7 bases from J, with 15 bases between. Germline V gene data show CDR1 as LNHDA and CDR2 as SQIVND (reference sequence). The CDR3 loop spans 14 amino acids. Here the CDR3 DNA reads TGTGCCAGTAGTATTAGTTCAGGGAGGGGTGAAGCTTTCTTT. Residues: CASSISSGRGEAFF.

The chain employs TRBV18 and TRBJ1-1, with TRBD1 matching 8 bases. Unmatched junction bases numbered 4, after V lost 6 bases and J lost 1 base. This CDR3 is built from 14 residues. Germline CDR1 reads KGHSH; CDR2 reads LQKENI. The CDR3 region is CASSLGTGNTEAFF. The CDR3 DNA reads TGTGCCAGCTCCCTAGGGACAGGGAACACTGAAGCTTTCTTT.

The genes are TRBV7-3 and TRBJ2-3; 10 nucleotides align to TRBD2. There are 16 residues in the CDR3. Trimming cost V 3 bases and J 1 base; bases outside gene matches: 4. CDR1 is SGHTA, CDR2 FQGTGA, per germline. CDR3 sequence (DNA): TGTGCCAGCAGCTTCCTAGCGGGGGTTGGCACAGATACGCAGTATTTT. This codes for CASSFLAGVGTDTQYF.

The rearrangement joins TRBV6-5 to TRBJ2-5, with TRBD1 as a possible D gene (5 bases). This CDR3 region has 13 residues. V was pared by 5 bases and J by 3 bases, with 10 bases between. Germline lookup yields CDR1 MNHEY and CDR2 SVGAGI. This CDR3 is CASSPQGKETQYF. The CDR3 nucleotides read TGTGCCAGCAGTCCTCAGGGAAAAGAGACCCAGTACTTC.

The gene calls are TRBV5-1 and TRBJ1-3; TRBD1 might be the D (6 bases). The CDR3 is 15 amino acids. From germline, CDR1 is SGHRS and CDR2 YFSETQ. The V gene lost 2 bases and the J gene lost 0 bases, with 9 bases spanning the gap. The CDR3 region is CASSFGGLSGNTIYF. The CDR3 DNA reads TGCGCCAGCAGCTTCGGGGGGCTCTCTGGAAACACCATATATTTT.

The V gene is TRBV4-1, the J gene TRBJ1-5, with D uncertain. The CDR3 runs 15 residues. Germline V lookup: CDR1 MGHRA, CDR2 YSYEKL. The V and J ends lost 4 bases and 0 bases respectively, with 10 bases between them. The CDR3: CASSPSGNSNQPQHF. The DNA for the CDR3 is TGCGCCAGCAGCCCCAGCGGAAATAGCAATCAGCCCCAGCATTTT.

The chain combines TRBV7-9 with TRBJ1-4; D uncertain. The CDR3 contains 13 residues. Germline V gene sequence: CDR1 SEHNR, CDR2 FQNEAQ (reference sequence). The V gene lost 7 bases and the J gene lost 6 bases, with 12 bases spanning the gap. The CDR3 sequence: CASTSPSYEKLFF. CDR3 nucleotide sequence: TGTGCCAGCACCTCACCCTCATATGAAAAACTGTTTTTT. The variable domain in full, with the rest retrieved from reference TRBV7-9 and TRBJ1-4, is DTGVSQNPRHKITKRGQNVTFRCDPISEHNRLYWYRQTLGQGPEFLTYFQNEAQLEKSRLLSDRFSAERPKGSFSTLEIQRTEQGDSAMYLCASTSPSYEKLFFGSGTQLSVL.

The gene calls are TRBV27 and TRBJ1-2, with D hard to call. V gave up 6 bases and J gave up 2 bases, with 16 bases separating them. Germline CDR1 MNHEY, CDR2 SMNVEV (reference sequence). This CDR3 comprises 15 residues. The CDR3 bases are TGTGCCAGCAGACTTCGAACGGCACAAAACTATGGCTACACCTTC. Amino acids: CASRLRTAQNYGYTF.

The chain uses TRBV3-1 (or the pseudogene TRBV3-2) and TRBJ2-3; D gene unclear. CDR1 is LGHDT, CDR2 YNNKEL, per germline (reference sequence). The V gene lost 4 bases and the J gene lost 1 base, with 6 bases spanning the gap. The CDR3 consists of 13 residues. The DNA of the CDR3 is TGTGCCAGCAGCCGCCAGCGCACAGATACGCAGTATTTT. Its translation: CASSRQRTDTQYF.

The CDR3 reads CASSSRTDSNQPQHF. CDR3 nucleotides: TGTGCCAGCAGTTCCCGGACGGATAGCAATCAGCCCCAGCATTTT. J is TRBJ1-5 and V is TRBV6-5; D is undetermined. This CDR3 is 15 amino acids long. V gave up 4 bases and J gave up 0 bases, with 10 bases separating them. Germline V gene lookup returns CDR1 MNHEY and CDR2 SVGAGI.